These T cell receptor beta chains were read from a single sample in a study of T cell repertoires in cytomegalovirus infection. TCRdb recomputed calls from the reads with MiXCR, one row per CDR3 protein. The sample includes around 210,000 distinct CDR3 sequences, approximately 6.7% of them seen just once. Sequencing was performed on PBMCs. All receptors come from a human donor in good health (CMV status not recorded). Some clones in this sample may be carry-over from other donors' samples. Both conserved end residues are part of each CDR3. D genes are given only for firm matches. For some rows the clone size is stated as once, few or many, or as a class when expanded; others skip it.

cdr3_aa,cdr3_nt,clone_size,v_call,j_call,d_call
CASSFQGLASYEQYF,TGTGCCAGCAGTTTTCAAGGACTGGCCTCCTACGAGCAGTACTTC,few,TRBV28,TRBJ2-7,-
CASSKTSGGGYEQFF,TGTGCCAGCAGCAAGACTAGCGGGGGAGGGTATGAGCAGTTCTTC,few,TRBV9,TRBJ2-1,TRBD2
CSGTRDRGYNEQFF,TGCAGCGGCACCCGGGACAGGGGTTACAATGAGCAGTTCTTC,-,TRBV29-1,TRBJ2-1,TRBD1
CASSLRRNTGELFF,TGTGCCAGCAGTTTAAGGCGGAACACCGGGGAGCTGTTTTTT,many,TRBV28,TRBJ2-2,-
CASSQDRDYPYEQYF,TGTGCCAGCAGCCAGGACCGGGACTATCCTTACGAGCAGTACTTC,many,TRBV4-2,TRBJ2-7,TRBD2
CATSTFSPRAGGHDTQYF,TGTGCCACCAGCACCTTTTCGCCTCGAGCGGGGGGGCACGATACGCAGTATTTT,-,TRBV15,TRBJ2-3,TRBD2
CSARSPVSTDTQYF,TGCAGTGCTAGATCCCCCGTTAGCACAGATACGCAGTATTTT,many,TRBV20-1,TRBJ2-3,-
CASSNRMNSPLHF,TGTGCCAGCAGCAACCGTATGAATTCACCCCTCCACTTT,many,TRBV7-2,TRBJ1-6,-
CSDAGGGTQYF,TGCAGCGACGCTGGGGGAGGGACCCAGTACTTC,many,TRBV29-1,TRBJ2-5,-
CASSQYGGGLNEQFF,TGTGCCAGCAGCCAATACGGCGGGGGGCTCAATGAGCAGTTCTTC,many,TRBV14,TRBJ2-1,TRBD2
CASSLWTGANTEAFF,TGTGCCAGCAGCCTGTGGACAGGGGCGAACACTGAAGCTTTCTTT,many,TRBV5-8,TRBJ1-1,TRBD1
CASRDRTGRQETQYF,TGTGCCAGCAGGGACAGGACGGGCAGACAAGAGACCCAGTACTTC,many,TRBV6-6,TRBJ2-5,TRBD1
CASSPRLAGSTDTQYF,TGTGCCAGCAGCCCACGACTAGCGGGGAGCACAGATACGCAGTATTTT,many,TRBV3-1,TRBJ2-3,TRBD2
CASSFGGREAFF,TGTGCCAGCAGCTTCGGTGGACGTGAAGCTTTCTTT,many,TRBV7-2,TRBJ1-1,-
CASSPRVRSGNEQFF,TGTGCCAGCAGCCCTAGGGTCAGGTCGGGCAATGAGCAGTTCTTC,many,TRBV9,TRBJ2-1,-
CSARDFGASSYNSPLHF,TGCAGTGCTAGAGATTTCGGGGCGAGCTCCTATAATTCACCCCTCCACTTT,many,TRBV20-1,TRBJ1-6,-
CASSPGWEETQYF,TGCGCCAGCAGCCCAGGGTGGGAGGAGACCCAGTACTTC,few,TRBV5-1,TRBJ2-5,-
CASSLPPGGDEKLFF,TGCGCCAGCAGCTTGCCCCCAGGGGGGGATGAAAAACTGTTTTTT,many,TRBV5-1,TRBJ1-4,TRBD1
CASSQNGVGETQYF,TGTGCCAGCAGTCAGAATGGTGTCGGGGAGACCCAGTACTTC,many,TRBV6-1,TRBJ2-5,-
CASSGTSGQGGNEQFF,TGTGCCAGCAGTGGGACGTCGGGACAGGGAGGGAATGAGCAGTTCTTC,-,TRBV6-6,TRBJ2-1,TRBD1
CSARPGQGAYRDQPQHF,TGCAGTGCTAGACCCGGACAGGGGGCTTATAGGGATCAGCCCCAGCATTTT,many,TRBV20-1,TRBJ1-5,TRBD1
CASRQAGYANTGELFF,TGTGCCAGCAGGCAAGCGGGCTACGCGAACACCGGGGAGCTGTTTTTT,many,TRBV7-9,TRBJ2-2,-
CATSRDGVYTEAFF,TGTGCCACCAGCAGAGATGGGGTTTACACTGAAGCTTTCTTT,few,TRBV15,TRBJ1-1,-
CASSLDGWSSYEQYF,TGTGCCAGCAGCTTAGATGGCTGGAGCTCCTACGAGCAGTACTTC,many,TRBV7-2,TRBJ2-7,-
CASTSKGQGAWQPQHF,TGCGCCAGCACCTCAAAGGGACAGGGGGCTTGGCAGCCCCAGCATTTT,-,TRBV23-1,TRBJ1-5,TRBD1
CAIRDTTGSGNTIYF,TGTGCCATCAGGGACACGACAGGGTCTGGAAACACCATATATTTT,many,TRBV10-3,TRBJ1-3,TRBD1
CASTVLGQGAEAFF,TGTGCCAGCACCGTCTTAGGCCAGGGGGCTGAAGCTTTCTTT,many,TRBV7-8,TRBJ1-1,TRBD1
CASSQPSTGGNQPQHF,TGCGCCAGCAGTCAACCCTCGACAGGGGGCAATCAGCCCCAGCATTTT,many,TRBV23-1,TRBJ1-5,TRBD1
CASSFPSGGANEQFF,TGTGCCAGCAGCTTTCCCAGCGGGGGGGCGAATGAGCAGTTCTTC,few,TRBV7-9,TRBJ2-1,TRBD2
CSARDQGLLTGEWLETQYF,TGCAGTGCTAGAGATCAAGGTCTTTTAACCGGGGAGTGGTTAGAGACCCAGTACTTC,few,TRBV20-1,TRBJ2-5,-
CASRTRQIINYGYTF,TGTGCCAGCAGAACAAGACAGATTATTAACTATGGCTACACCTTC,-,TRBV28,TRBJ1-2,-
CSAKTPRGDPYNEQFF,TGCAGTGCTAAAACGCCACGGGGGGACCCTTACAATGAGCAGTTCTTC,many,TRBV20-1,TRBJ2-1,TRBD2
CASSSGGESTDTQYF,TGTGCCAGCAGTTCAGGCGGGGAAAGCACAGATACGCAGTATTTT,many,TRBV28,TRBJ2-3,-
CSTASGYVDTQYF,TGCAGCACCGCTAGCGGTTATGTGGATACGCAGTATTTT,few,TRBV29-1,TRBJ2-3,TRBD2
CASSLHPDSDRATGELFF,TGTGCCAGCAGCTTACACCCTGATTCGGACAGGGCGACCGGGGAGCTGTTTTTT,many,TRBV7-9,TRBJ2-2,TRBD1
CSVEGGYNYGYTF,TGCAGCGTTGAAGGGGGATATAACTATGGCTACACCTTC,-,TRBV29-1,TRBJ1-2,-
CASNLGGNLDNEQFF,TGTGCCAGCAATCTCGGGGGTAATTTGGACAATGAGCAGTTCTTC,many,TRBV7-9,TRBJ2-1,-
CASSFSLMDTQYF,TGTGCCAGCAGCTTTAGCTTGATGGATACGCAGTATTTT,many,TRBV7-6,TRBJ2-3,-